The 19 T cell receptor beta chains below come from one sample, sequenced in a study of blood T cells in healthy people across ages. Alongside a J-beta primer mix, a sample-barcoded 5' primer served in a second PCR lasting about 7 to 11 cycles. In TCRdb, the 5' RACE reads were re-called with MiXCR into one record per CDR3 protein. The sample yields roughly 800,000 distinct CDR3 sequences, under 40% seen once. The sample was blood. These receptor sequences come from a young man in good health.

This clonotype was observed many times. The chain employs TRBV7-9 and TRBJ1-5; 7 bases agree with TRBD1. Germline-derived CDR1 and CDR2 are SEHNR and FQNEAQ (reference sequence). V was pared by 4 bases and J by 3 bases, with 6 bases of the junction left unmatched. The CDR3 has 15 residues. The CDR3 sequence is CASSSTGAYNQPQHF. DNA for the CDR3: TGTGCCAGCAGCTCCACAGGGGCCTACAATCAGCCCCAGCATTTT.

The V call is TRBV11-2, the J call TRBJ2-1; D is unclear. CDR3 size: 12 residues. Germline V gene sequence: CDR1 SGHAT, CDR2 FQNNGV. Trimming left V 0 bases short and J 12 bases short, with 9 bases between. The CDR3 here is CASSLEGVLQFF. CDR3 bases: TGTGCCAGCAGCTTAGAAGGCGTATTGCAGTTCTTC.

The table lists this clonotype with a count of one. The chain is built from TRBV7-2 and TRBJ1-5; D is ambiguous. V was shortened by 3 bases and J by 0 bases, with 9 bases between the two germline ends. This CDR3 region has 15 residues. The germline V gene has CDR1 SGHTA and CDR2 FQGNSA. As DNA, the CDR3 is TGTGCCAGCAGCTTTAAAGTAGATAGCAATCAGCCCCAGCATTTT. Protein: CASSFKVDSNQPQHF.

There are many counts of this clonotype. The chain recombines TRBV20-1 with TRBJ2-5; 10 bases map to TRBD2. With 5 bases clipped from V and 1 base from J, the junction kept 4 bases outside the gene matches. This CDR3 region has 14 residues. The V gene's germline CDR1 is DFQATT and CDR2 SNEGSKA (reference sequence). The CDR3 region is CSARKRGGQETQYF. Written as DNA, the CDR3 is TGCAGTGCTCGTAAGCGGGGGGGCCAAGAGACCCAGTACTTC.

The chain recombines TRBV2 with TRBJ2-5; D is unresolved. The germline gives CDR1 SNHLY, CDR2 FYNNEI. There are 15 residues in the CDR3. V was pared by 4 bases and J by 1 base, with 13 bases between. This CDR3 reads CASSGPQTSQETQYF. CDR3 DNA sequence: TGTGCCAGCAGTGGCCCCCAAACCTCCCAAGAGACCCAGTACTTC. The whole variable domain, filled in from reference TRBV2 and TRBJ2-5, reads EPEVTQTPSHQVTQMGQEVILRCVPISNHLYFYWYRQILGQKVEFLVSFYNNEISEKSEIFDDQFSVERPDGSNFTLKIRSTKLEDSAMYFCASSGPQTSQETQYFGPGTRLLVL.

The chain links TRBV2 to TRBJ1-2; possible D gene TRBD1, 6 bases. Trimming left V 8 bases short and J 0 bases short, with 16 bases between. The CDR3 has 15 amino acids. From germline, CDR1 is SNHLY and CDR2 FYNNEI. CDR3 in amino acids: CASDDRTDTNYGYTF. DNA of the CDR3: TGTGCCAGCGATGATCGGACAGATACTAACTATGGCTACACCTTC.

The table lists this clonotype with a few counts. The chain carries TRBV24-1 and TRBJ2-3; a possible D gene is TRBD1 (5 bases). V was pared by 0 bases and J by 4 bases, with 13 bases between. The CDR3 is 16 amino acids. Germline CDR1 KGHDR, CDR2 SFDVKD. Written as DNA, the CDR3 is TGTGCCACCAGTGATTTGGTAAGGGGCGAGGCAGATACGCAGTATTTT. Translated: CATSDLVRGEADTQYF.

The genes are TRBV25-1 and TRBJ2-7; 11 bases line up with TRBD1. CDR1 and CDR2 (germline): MGHDK, SYGVNS. With 6 bases clipped from V and 3 bases from J, the junction kept 7 bases outside the gene matches. The CDR3 consists of 15 residues. In DNA form, the CDR3 reads TGTGCCAGCAGGGAAGAGGGACAGGGGGACTACGAGCAGTACTTC. Translated: CASREEGQGDYEQYF.

This chain uses TRBV4-1 with TRBJ1-1; D unclear. Germline CDR1 and CDR2: MGHRA and YSYEKL. The CDR3 is made up of 15 amino acids. V lost 1 base to trimming and J lost 3 bases, with 12 bases between them. The CDR3 sequence: CASSQVHRSDTEAFF. CDR3 bases: TGCGCCAGCAGCCAAGTTCATCGTTCGGACACTGAAGCTTTCTTT.

The sample holds a few counts of this clonotype. V usage is TRBV4-3 and J usage is TRBJ2-7, with D tentatively TRBD1 (6 bases). In germline, CDR1 is LGHNA, CDR2 YSLEER. This CDR3 is built from 16 residues. The V end was cut by 0 bases, the J end by 5 bases, with 17 bases between. The CDR3 region is CASSQDDRQDSNEQYF. The DNA for the CDR3 is TGCGCCAGCAGCCAAGATGACCGACAGGACTCAAACGAGCAGTACTTC.

This clonotype came up a few times. V is TRBV5-5 and J is TRBJ2-3; D gene uncertain. The CDR3 extends over 13 amino acids. Germline values: CDR1 SGHKS, CDR2 YYEKEE (reference sequence). Trimming removed 5 bases from V and 2 bases from J, with 9 bases in between. The CDR3 protein is CASSSSPTDTQYF. CDR3 nucleotide sequence: TGTGCCAGCAGTTCTTCACCCACAGATACGCAGTATTTT.

V and J are TRBV7-9 and TRBJ2-5; maybe TRBD1 (5 bases). CDR1 is SEHNR and CDR2 is FQNEAQ in the germline V gene (reference sequence). The CDR3 consists of 15 residues. V was pared by 5 bases and J by 11 bases, with 24 bases between. This chain's CDR3 is CASSPERGEATEQYF. The CDR3 coding sequence is TGTGCCAGCAGCCCTGAAAGGGGTGAGGCAACAGAGCAGTACTTC.

The chain employs TRBV5-1 and TRBJ2-7; D gene ambiguous. This CDR3 is 14 amino acids long. Germline CDR1 is SGHRS and CDR2 is YFSETQ. Trimming took off 4 bases at V and 2 bases at J, with 13 bases between the two ends. CDR3 region: CASSLITGTYEQYF. CDR3 nucleotides: TGCGCCAGCAGCCTTATTACCGGTACCTACGAGCAGTACTTC.

This clonotype was seen only a few times. The V and J genes are TRBV7-2 and TRBJ2-2; D perhaps matches TRBD2 (7 bases). CDR1 is SGHTA and CDR2 is FQGNSA in the germline V gene. CDR3 size: 16 residues. V was trimmed by 2 bases and J by 5 bases, leaving 15 bases between them. The CDR3 DNA is TGTGCCAGCAGCTTATCCGGGGGGACAAGGACCGGGGAGCTGTTTTTT. Translation gives CASSLSGGTRTGELFF.

This clonotype was seen ten or more times. The genes are TRBV29-1 and TRBJ1-2; D unclear. The CDR3 covers 12 residues. Trimming took 5 bases from V and 2 from J, leaving 9 bases between them. The germline V gene encodes CDR1 SQVTM and CDR2 ANQGSEA. CDR3 in DNA: TGCAGCGTTTCTCCGGAAAACTATGGCTACACCTTC. The encoded protein is CSVSPENYGYTF.

The V gene is TRBV5-1, the J gene TRBJ2-1, with a possible D match to TRBD1 (5 bases). Per germline, CDR1 SGHRS and CDR2 YFSETQ. Trimming stripped 0 bases from V and 13 bases from J, with 8 bases between. The CDR3 spans 11 residues. CDR3: CASSLEGAQFF. For the CDR3, the DNA is TGCGCCAGCAGCTTGGAAGGGGCCCAGTTCTTC.

The rearrangement joins TRBV4-2 to TRBJ2-2; possible D gene TRBD2, 7 bases. The CDR3 is 18 amino acids. V was cut by 0 bases and J by 0 bases, with 14 bases left in between. From germline, CDR1 is LGHNA and CDR2 YNFKEQ. CDR3 loop: CASSQDHWRGPNTGELFF. In DNA form, the CDR3 reads TGTGCCAGCAGCCAAGATCATTGGCGGGGGCCGAACACCGGGGAGCTGTTTTTT.

The rearrangement links TRBV4-3 to TRBJ2-6, with a weak D call TRBD2 (6 bases). V lost 0 bases and J 0 bases, leaving 9 bases between the germline ends. Germline V gives CDR1 LGHNA, CDR2 YSLEER. The CDR3 loop spans 17 amino acids. CDR3 protein: CASSQDHSGSGANVLTF. CDR3 nucleotide sequence: TGCGCCAGCAGCCAAGATCATAGCGGCTCTGGGGCCAACGTCCTGACTTTC.

The gene calls are TRBV10-3 and TRBJ2-1, with D tentatively TRBD2 (7 bases). The V and J ends lost 8 bases and 0 bases respectively, with 20 bases between them. Per germline, CDR1 ENHRY and CDR2 SYGVKD. The CDR3 is made up of 17 amino acids. CDR3 protein: CAIPGMRGGSSYNEQFF. DNA of the CDR3: TGTGCCATCCCTGGTATGAGGGGGGGTAGCTCCTACAATGAGCAGTTCTTC.